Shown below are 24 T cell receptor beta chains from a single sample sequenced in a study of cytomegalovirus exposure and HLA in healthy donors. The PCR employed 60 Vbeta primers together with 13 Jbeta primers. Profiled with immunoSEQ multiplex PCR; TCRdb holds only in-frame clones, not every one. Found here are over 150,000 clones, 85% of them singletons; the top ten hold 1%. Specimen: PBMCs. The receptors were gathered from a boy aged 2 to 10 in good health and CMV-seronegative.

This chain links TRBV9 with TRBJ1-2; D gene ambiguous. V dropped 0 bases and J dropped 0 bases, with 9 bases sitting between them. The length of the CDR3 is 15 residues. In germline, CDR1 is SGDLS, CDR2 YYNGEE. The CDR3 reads CASSVGQSTNYGYTF. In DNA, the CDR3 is TGTGCCAGCAGCGTAGGACAAAGTACTAACTATGGCTACACCTTC.

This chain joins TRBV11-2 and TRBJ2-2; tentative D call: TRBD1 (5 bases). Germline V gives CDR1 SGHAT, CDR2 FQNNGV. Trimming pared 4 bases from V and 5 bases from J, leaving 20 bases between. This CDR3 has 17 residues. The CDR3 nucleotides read TGTGCCAGCAGCTCCCTGCGGCCAGGGAACATGACCGGGGAGCTGTTTTTT. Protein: CASSSLRPGNMTGELFF.

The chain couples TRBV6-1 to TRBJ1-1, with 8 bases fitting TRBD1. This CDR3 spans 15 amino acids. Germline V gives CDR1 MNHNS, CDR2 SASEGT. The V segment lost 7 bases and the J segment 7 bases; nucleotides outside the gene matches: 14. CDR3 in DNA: TGTGCCAGCACAGGGGGCGAACAGGCCCCTCTTGAAGCTTTCTTT. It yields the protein CASTGGEQAPLEAFF.

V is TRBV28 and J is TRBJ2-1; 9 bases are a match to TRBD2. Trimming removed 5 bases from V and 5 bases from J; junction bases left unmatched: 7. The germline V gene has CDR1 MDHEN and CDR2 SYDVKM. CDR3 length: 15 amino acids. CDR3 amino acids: CASSPPGLANNEQFF. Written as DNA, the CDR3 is TGTGCCAGCAGTCCTCCCGGACTAGCGAACAATGAGCAGTTCTTC. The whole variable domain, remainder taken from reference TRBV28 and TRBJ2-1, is DVKVTQSSRYLVKRTGEKVFLECVQDMDHENMFWYRQDPGLGLRLIYFSYDVKMKEKGDIPEGYSVSREKKERFSLILESASTNQTSMYLCASSPPGLANNEQFFGPGTRLTVL.

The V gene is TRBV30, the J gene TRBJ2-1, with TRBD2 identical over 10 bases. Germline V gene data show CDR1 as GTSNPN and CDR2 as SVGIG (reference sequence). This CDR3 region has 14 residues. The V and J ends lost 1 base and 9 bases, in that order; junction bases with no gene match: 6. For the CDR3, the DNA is TGTGCCTGGAGTGACCTAGCGGGGGCCCGTGAGCAGTTCTTC. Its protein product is CAWSDLAGAREQFF.

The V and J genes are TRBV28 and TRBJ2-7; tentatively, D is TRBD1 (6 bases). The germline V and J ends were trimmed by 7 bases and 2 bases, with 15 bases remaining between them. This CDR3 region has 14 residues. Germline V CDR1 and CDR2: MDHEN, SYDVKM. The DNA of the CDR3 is TGTGCCAGCACCCGTAGGGGGTTGCCCTACGAGCAGTACTTC. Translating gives CASTRRGLPYEQYF. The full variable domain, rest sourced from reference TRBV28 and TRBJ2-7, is DVKVTQSSRYLVKRTGEKVFLECVQDMDHENMFWYRQDPGLGLRLIYFSYDVKMKEKGDIPEGYSVSREKKERFSLILESASTNQTSMYLCASTRRGLPYEQYFGPGTRLTVT.

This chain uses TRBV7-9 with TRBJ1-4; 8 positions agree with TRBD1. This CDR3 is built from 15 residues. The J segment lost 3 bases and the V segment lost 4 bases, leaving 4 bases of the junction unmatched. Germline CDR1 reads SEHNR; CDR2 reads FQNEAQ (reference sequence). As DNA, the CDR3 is TGTGCCAGCAGCTCGCCGGACAGGGCTAATGAAAAACTGTTTTTT. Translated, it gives CASSSPDRANEKLFF.

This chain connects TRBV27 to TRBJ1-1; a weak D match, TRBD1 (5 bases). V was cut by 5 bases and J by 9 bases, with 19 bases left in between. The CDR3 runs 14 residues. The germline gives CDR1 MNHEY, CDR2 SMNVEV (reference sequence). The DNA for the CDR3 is TGTGCCAGCAGTATAGCGGGGACGAGCGTTCAAGCTTTCTTT. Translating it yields CASSIAGTSVQAFF.

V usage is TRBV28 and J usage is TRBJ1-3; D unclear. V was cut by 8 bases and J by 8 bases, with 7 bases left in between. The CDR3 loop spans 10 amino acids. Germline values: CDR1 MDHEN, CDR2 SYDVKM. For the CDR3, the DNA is TGTGCCAGCGAGGGCCACACCATATATTTT. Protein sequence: CASEGHTIYF.

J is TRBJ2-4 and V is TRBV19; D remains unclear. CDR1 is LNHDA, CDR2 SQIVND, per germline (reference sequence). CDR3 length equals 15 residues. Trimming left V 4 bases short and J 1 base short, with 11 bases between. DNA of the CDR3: TGTGCCAGTAGTAGCGGTCCCGGGGCCAAAAACATTCAGTACTTC. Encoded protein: CASSSGPGAKNIQYF.

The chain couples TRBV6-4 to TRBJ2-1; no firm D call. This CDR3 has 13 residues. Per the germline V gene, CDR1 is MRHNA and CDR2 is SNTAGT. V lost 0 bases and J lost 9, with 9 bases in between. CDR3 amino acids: CASSDSSLGEQFF. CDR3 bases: TGTGCCAGCAGTGACTCAAGTCTCGGTGAGCAGTTCTTC.

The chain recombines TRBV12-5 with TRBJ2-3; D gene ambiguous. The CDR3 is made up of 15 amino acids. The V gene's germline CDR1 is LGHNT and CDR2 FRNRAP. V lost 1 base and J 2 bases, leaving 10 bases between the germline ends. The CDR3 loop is CASGLGERSTDTQYF. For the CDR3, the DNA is TGTGCTAGTGGTTTGGGCGAGAGGTCCACAGATACGCAGTATTTT.

The CDR3 sequence: CASSVMTGAGYTF. CDR3 DNA sequence: TGTGCCAGCAGTGTAATGACAGGGGCTGGCTACACCTTC. This rearrangement joins TRBV6-1 to TRBJ1-2; TRBD1 matches 8 bases. The CDR3 has 13 residues. V dropped 4 bases and J dropped 7; count of bases not matched to a gene: 5. The germline gives CDR1 MNHNS, CDR2 SASEGT.

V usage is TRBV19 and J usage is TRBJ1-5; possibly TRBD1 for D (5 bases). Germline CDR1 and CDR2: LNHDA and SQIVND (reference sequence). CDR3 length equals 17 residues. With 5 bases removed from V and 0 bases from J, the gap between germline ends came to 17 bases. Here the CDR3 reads CASSPPTRGISNQPQHF. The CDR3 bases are TGTGCCAGTAGTCCGCCTACCCGGGGGATTAGCAATCAGCCCCAGCATTTT.

In nucleotides, the CDR3 is TGTGCCAGTAGTTACGGACAGTGGGATCTCTACGAGCAGTACTTC. Translation: CASSYGQWDLYEQYF. This chain joins TRBV19 and TRBJ2-7; the D gene is possibly TRBD1 (6 bases). Trimming removed 5 bases from V and 3 bases from J, with 17 bases in between. Germline CDR1 LNHDA, CDR2 SQIVND (reference sequence). This CDR3 spans 15 amino acids.

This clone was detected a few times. The CDR3 nucleotides are TGTGCCAGCAGTGAACGGACAGCCTACGAGCAGTACTTC. Translating it yields CASSERTAYEQYF. The V and J genes are TRBV6-1 and TRBJ2-7; maybe TRBD1 (6 bases). CDR1 is MNHNS and CDR2 is SASEGT in the germline V gene. CDR3 size: 13 residues. V was shortened by 2 bases and J by 2 bases, with 7 bases between the two germline ends.

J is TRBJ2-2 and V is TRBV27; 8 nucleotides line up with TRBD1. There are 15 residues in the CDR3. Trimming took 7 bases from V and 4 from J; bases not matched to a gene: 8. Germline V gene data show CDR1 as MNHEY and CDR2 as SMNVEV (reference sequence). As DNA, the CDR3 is TGTGCCAGCACCGCCTCAGGGGGCGGCACCGGGGAGCTGTTTTTT. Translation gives CASTASGGGTGELFF.

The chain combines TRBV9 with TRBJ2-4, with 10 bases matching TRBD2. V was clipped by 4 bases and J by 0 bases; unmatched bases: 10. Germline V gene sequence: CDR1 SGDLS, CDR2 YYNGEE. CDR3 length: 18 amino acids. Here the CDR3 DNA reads TGTGCCAGCAGCCCCTCCGGTAGCGGGGGGATAGCCAAAAACATTCAGTACTTC. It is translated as CASSPSGSGGIAKNIQYF.

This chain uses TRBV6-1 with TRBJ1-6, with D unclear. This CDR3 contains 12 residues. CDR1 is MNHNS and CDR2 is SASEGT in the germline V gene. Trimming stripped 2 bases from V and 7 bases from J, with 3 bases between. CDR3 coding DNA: TGTGCCAGCAGTGAACGGAATTCACCCCTCCACTTT. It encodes CASSERNSPLHF.

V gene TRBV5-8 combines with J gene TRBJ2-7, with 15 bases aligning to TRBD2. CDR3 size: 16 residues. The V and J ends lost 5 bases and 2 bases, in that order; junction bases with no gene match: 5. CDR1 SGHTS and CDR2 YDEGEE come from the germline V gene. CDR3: CASRGLAGGPAYEQYF. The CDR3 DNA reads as TGTGCCAGCAGGGGACTAGCGGGAGGACCCGCCTACGAGCAGTACTTC.

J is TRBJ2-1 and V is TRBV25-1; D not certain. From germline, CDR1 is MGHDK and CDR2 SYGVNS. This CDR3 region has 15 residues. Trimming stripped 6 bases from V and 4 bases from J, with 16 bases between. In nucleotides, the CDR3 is TGTGCCAGCAGCCTTACGAGATCTTTGTACAATGAGCAGTTCTTC. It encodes CASSLTRSLYNEQFF.

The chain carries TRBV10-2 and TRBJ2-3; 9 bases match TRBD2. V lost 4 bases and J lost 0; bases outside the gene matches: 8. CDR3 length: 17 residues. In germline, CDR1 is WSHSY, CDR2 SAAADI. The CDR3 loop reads CASSGGGREGSTDTQYF. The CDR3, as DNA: TGCGCCAGCAGTGGGGGAGGGCGGGAGGGGAGCACAGATACGCAGTATTTT.

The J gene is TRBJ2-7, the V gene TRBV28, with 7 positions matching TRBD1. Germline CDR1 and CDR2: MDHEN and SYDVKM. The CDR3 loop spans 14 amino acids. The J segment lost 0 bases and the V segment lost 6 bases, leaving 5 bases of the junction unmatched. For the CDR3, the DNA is TGTGCCAGCAGAGACAGGGACAGCTCCTACGAGCAGTACTTC. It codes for CASRDRDSSYEQYF. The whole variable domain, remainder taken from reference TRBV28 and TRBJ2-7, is DVKVTQSSRYLVKRTGEKVFLECVQDMDHENMFWYRQDPGLGLRLIYFSYDVKMKEKGDIPEGYSVSREKKERFSLILESASTNQTSMYLCASRDRDSSYEQYFGPGTRLTVT.

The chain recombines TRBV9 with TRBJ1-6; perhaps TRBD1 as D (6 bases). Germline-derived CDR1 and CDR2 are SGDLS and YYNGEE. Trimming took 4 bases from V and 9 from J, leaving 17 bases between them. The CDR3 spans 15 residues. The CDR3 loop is CASSISGEDSSPLHF. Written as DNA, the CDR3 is TGTGCCAGCAGCATATCAGGGGAAGACAGTTCACCCCTCCACTTT.